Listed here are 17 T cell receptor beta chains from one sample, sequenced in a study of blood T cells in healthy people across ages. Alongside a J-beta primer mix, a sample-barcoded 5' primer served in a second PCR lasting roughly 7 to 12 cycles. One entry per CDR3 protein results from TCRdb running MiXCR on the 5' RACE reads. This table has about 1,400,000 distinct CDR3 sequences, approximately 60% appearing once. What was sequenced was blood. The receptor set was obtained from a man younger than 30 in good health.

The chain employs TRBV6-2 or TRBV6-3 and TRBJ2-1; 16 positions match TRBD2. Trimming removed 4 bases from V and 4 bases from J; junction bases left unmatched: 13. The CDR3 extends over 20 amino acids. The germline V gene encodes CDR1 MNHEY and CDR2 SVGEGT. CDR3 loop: CASSSLQTGTSGRGYNEQFF. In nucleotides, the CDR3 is TGTGCCAGCAGTTCCCTGCAAACCGGGACTAGCGGGAGGGGGTACAATGAGCAGTTCTTC.

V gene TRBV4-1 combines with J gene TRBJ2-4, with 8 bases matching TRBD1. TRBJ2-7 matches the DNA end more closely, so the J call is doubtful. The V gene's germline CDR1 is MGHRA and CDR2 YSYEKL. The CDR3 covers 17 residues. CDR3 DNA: TGCGCCAGCAGCCCTCATTTGAGGGGACAGGCTACCTACGAGCAGTACTTC. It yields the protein CASSPHLRGQATYEQYF.

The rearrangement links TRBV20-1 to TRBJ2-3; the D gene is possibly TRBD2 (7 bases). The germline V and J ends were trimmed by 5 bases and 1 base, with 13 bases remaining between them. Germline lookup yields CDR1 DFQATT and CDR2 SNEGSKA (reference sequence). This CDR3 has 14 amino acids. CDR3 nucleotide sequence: TGCAGTGCTCCCCGGGGGGCCGGCACAGATACGCAGTATTTT. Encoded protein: CSAPRGAGTDTQYF.

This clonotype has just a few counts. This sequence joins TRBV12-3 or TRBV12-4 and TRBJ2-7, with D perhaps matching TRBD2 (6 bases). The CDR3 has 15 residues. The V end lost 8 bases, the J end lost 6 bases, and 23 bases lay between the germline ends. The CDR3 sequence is CASGPPRAGAAEQYF. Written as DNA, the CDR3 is TGTGCCAGCGGCCCTCCCCGAGCGGGTGCAGCCGAGCAGTACTTC.

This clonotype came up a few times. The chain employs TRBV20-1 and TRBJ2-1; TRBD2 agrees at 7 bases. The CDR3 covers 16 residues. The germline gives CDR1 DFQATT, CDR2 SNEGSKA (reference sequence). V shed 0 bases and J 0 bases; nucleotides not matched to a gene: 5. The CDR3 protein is CSARDSGGSSYNEQFF. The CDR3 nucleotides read TGCAGTGCTAGAGATTCCGGCGGGAGCTCCTACAATGAGCAGTTCTTC.

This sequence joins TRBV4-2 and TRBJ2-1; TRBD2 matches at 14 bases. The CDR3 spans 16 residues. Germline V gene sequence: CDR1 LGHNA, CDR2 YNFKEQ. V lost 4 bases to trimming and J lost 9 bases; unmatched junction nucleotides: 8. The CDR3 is CASSRGTSGSQVEQFF. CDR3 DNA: TGTGCCAGCAGCCGCGGGACTAGCGGGAGTCAGGTTGAGCAGTTCTTC.

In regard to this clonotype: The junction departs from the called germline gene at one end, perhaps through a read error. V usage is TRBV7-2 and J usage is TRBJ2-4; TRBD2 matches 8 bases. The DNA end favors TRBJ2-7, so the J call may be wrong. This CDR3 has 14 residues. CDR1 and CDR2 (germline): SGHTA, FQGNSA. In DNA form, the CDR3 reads TGTGCCGGCAGCGTAGGACTAGCCACCTACGAGCAGTACTTC. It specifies CAGSVGLATYEQYF.

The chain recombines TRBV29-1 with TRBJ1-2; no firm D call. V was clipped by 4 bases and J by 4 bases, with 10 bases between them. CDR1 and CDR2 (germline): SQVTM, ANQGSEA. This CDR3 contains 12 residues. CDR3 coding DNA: TGCAGCGTTGGGCGAGAAGGCTATGGCTACACCTTC. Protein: CSVGREGYGYTF. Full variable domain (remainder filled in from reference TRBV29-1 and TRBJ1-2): SAVISQKPSRDICQRGTSLTIQCQVDSQVTMMFWYRQQPGQSLTLIATANQGSEATYESGFVIDKFPISRPNLTFSTLTVSNMSPEDSSIYLCSVGREGYGYTFGSGTRLTVV.

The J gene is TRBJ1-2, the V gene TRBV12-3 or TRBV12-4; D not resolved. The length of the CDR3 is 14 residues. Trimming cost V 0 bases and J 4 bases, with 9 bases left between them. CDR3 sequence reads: CASSLAPRFYGYTF. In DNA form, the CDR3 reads TGTGCCAGCAGTTTAGCGCCCCGGTTCTATGGCTACACCTTC.

This chain's CDR3 is CASSFAGQVYEQYF. The CDR3 bases are TGTGCCAGCAGCTTTGCCGGACAGGTCTACGAGCAGTACTTC. The gene calls are TRBV11-2 and TRBJ2-4; the match to TRBD1 covers 7 bases. The J call may be incorrect, as the DNA end agrees better with TRBJ2-7. The CDR3 has 14 amino acids. The germline gives CDR1 SGHAT, CDR2 FQNNGV.

CDR3 nucleotides: TGCAGTGCTAGCTCTCCTTATGGACTAGCGGCCTTTTCCTACAATGAGCAGTTCTTC. Its translation is CSASSPYGLAAFSYNEQFF. This chain joins TRBV20-1 and TRBJ2-1; 10 bases align to TRBD2. The V gene's germline CDR1 is DFQATT and CDR2 SNEGSKA (reference sequence). The CDR3 spans 19 residues. With V trimmed by 3 bases and J by 1 base, 15 bases remained unmatched.

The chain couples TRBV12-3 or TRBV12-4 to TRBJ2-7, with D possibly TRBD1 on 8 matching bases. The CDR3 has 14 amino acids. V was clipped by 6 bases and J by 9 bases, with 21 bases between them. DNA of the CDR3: TGTGCCAGCAGCCGAACAGGGGGGGGAGTGGGGCAGTACTTC. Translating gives CASSRTGGGVGQYF.

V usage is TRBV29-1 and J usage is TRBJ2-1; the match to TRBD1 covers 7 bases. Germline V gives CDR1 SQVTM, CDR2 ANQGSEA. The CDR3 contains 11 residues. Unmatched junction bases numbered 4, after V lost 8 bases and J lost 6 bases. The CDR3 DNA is TGCAGCTCCCGACAGGGCAATGAGCAGTTCTTC. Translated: CSSRQGNEQFF.

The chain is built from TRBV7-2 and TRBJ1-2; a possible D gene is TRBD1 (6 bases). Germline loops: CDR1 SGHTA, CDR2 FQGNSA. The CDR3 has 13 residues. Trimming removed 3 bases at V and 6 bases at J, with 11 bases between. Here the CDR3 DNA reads TGTGCCAGCAGCTTCCCACAGGGACATGGCTACACCTTC. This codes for CASSFPQGHGYTF.

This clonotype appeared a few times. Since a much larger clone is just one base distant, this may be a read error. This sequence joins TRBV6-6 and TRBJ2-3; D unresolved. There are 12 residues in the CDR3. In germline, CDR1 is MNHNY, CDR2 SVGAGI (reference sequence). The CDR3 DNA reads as TGTGTCAGCAGTTACGGCACAGATACGCAGTATTTT. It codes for CVSSYGTDTQYF.

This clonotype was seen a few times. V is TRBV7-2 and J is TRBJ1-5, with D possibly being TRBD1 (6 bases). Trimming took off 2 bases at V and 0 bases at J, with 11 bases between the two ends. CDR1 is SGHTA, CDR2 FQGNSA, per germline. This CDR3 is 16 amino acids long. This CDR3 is CASSLTGTYSNQPQHF. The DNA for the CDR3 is TGTGCCAGCAGCTTAACAGGGACTTATAGCAATCAGCCCCAGCATTTT.

The CDR3 spells CASSLDAGSANTGELFF. In nucleotides, the CDR3 is TGTGCCAGCAGCTTAGACGCGGGGTCGGCGAACACCGGGGAGCTGTTTTTT. The gene calls are TRBV7-6 and TRBJ2-2; perhaps TRBD2 as D (6 bases). The CDR3 runs 17 residues. V was clipped by 1 base and J by 0 bases, with 12 bases between them. CDR1 and CDR2 (germline): SGHVS, FNYEAQ.